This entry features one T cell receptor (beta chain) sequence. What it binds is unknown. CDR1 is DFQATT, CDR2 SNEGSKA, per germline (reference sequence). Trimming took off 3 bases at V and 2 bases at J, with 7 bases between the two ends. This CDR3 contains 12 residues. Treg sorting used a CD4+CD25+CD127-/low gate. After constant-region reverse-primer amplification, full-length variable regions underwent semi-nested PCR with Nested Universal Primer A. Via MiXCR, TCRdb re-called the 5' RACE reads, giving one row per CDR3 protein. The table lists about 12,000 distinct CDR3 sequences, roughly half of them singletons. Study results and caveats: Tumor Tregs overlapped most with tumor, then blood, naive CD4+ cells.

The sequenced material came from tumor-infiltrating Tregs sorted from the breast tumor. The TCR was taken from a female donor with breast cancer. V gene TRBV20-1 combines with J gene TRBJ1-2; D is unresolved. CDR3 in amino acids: CSARRQNYGYTF. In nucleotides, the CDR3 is TGCAGTGCTAGGCGTCAGAACTATGGCTACACCTTC.